The rows below give T cell receptor beta chains drawn from one sample of a study of technical replicates of blood from a few donors. Produced via immunoSEQ multiplex PCR; TCRdb's table is partial and in-frame only. The sample records roughly 62,000 clones, just under 90% being singletons. Material: PBMCs. Every receptor here comes from a human donor in good health. Some clones in this sample may be carry-over from other donors' samples. The CDR3 runs from the conserved cysteine through the conserved F or W. Each record gives: J gene, V gene, D gene, CDR3 length, clone size, CDR3 DNA, CDR3 protein. The D gene is left open where the match is weak. The size entry is marked missing in some rows and otherwise reads once, few, many or a size class.

TRBJ1-2,TRBV10-3,-,14,-,TGTGCCATCAGTGAGTCGTGGGACACCTATGGCTACACCTTC,CAISESWDTYGYTF
TRBJ1-1,TRBV4-3,-,15,-,TGCGCCAGCAGCCAAGATGGAGGGCCGAACACTGAAGCTTTCTTT,CASSQDGGPNTEAFF
TRBJ2-1,TRBV4-3,-,14,-,TGCGCCAGCAGCCAAGACAGGATTCGCAATGAGCAGTTCTTC,CASSQDRIRNEQFF
TRBJ2-7,TRBV5-4,TRBD2,17,-,TGTGCCAGCAGCCGGGGGGGAGACAGGCCTAACTCCTACGAGCAGTACTTC,CASSRGGDRPNSYEQYF
TRBJ1-1,TRBV4-3,TRBD1,18,-,TGCGCCAGCAGCCAAGCCAGACTACAGGGGCTCATGAACACTGAAGCTTTCTTT,CASSQARLQGLMNTEAFF
TRBJ2-3,TRBV7-9,TRBD2,17,-,TGTGCCAGCAGCTTCCTCAGACTAGCGGGGACGGTAGATACGCAGTATTTT,CASSFLRLAGTVDTQYF
TRBJ2-1,TRBV11-2,TRBD2,16,-,TGTGCCAGCAGCCGCCTGGGGGCGGGAGGGTACAATGAGCAGTTCTTC,CASSRLGAGGYNEQFF
TRBJ2-7,TRBV6-6,TRBD1,16,-,TGTGCCAGCAGTCTCACCGGGACAGGGGTGGAAGACGAGCAGTACTTC,CASSLTGTGVEDEQYF
TRBJ2-7,TRBV7-9,-,13,-,TGTGCCAGCAGCTTACAGGGTCACTACGAGCAGTACTTC,CASSLQGHYEQYF
TRBJ2-3,TRBV29-1,-,16,-,TGCAGCGTTGAAGATCTGGTCAGGGTGGTAAGAGATACGCAGTATTTT,CSVEDLVRVVRDTQYF
TRBJ2-3,TRBV18,-,13,-,TGTGCCAGCTCACAGACAGAAACAGATACGCAGTATTTT,CASSQTETDTQYF
TRBJ1-1,TRBV5-8,-,17,-,TGTGCCAGCAGTCTGGCGGGGGGACTCCCCGAGGGCACTGAAGCTTTCTTT,CASSLAGGLPEGTEAFF
TRBJ2-7,TRBV18,TRBD1,18,-,TGTGCCAGCTCACCCACTCCCGGGACAGGGGAGAGGTCCTACGAGCAGTACTTC,CASSPTPGTGERSYEQYF
TRBJ2-4,TRBV30,-,14,once,TGTGCCTGGGGGGGGACTGTAGCCAAAAACATTCAGTACTTC,CAWGGTVAKNIQYF
TRBJ1-3,TRBV5-1,-,15,-,TGCGCCAGCAGCCCTTATACAGGCTCTGGAAACACCATATATTTT,CASSPYTGSGNTIYF
TRBJ2-1,TRBV19,-,14,-,TGTGCCAGTAACCCTAGGGGCTCCTACAATGAGCAGTTCTTC,CASNPRGSYNEQFF
TRBJ2-7,TRBV18,-,13,-,TGTGCCAGCTCACCGGATAGCGGCTACGAGCAGTACTTC,CASSPDSGYEQYF
TRBJ2-7,TRBV18,TRBD1,14,-,TGTGCCAGCTCTTTGGGGACAGCTTCCTACGAGCAGTACTTC,CASSLGTASYEQYF
TRBJ1-2,TRBV9,-,16,-,TGTGCCAGCAGCGGGAATTGGGGGGAGCCTAACTATGGCTACACCTTC,CASSGNWGEPNYGYTF
TRBJ1-5,TRBV11-2,TRBD1,15,-,TGTGCCAGCAGCTTAGAAAGAGGGGGCGAGCAGCCCCAGCATTTT,CASSLERGGEQPQHF
TRBJ1-2,TRBV6-6,-,16,-,TGTGCCAGCACCGTTCTAGAGGGCGCAGTTGGCTATGGCTACACCTTC,CASTVLEGAVGYGYTF
TRBJ2-5,TRBV11-3,TRBD2,15,-,TGTGCCAGCAGCTTAGGACGGGGGGGACAAGAGACCCAGTACTTC,CASSLGRGGQETQYF
TRBJ1-1,TRBV5-1,-,14,-,TGCGCCAGCACGGAGGGGCATCCGAACACTGAAGCTTTCTTT,CASTEGHPNTEAFF
TRBJ2-3,TRBV29-1,TRBD2,13,few,TGCAGCGTAGGGACTAGCGGGGCAGATACGCAGTATTTT,CSVGTSGADTQYF
TRBJ2-1,TRBV19,-,11,-,TGTGCCAGTAGTATCGCGCGTGAGCAGTTCTTC,CASSIAREQFF
TRBJ2-7,TRBV7-4,TRBD1,19,-,TGTGCCAGCAGCCCCAGGTTAGTTGACAGGGCGGCGCTGACCTACGAGCAGTACTTC,CASSPRLVDRAALTYEQYF
TRBJ1-5,TRBV7-2,-,14,-,TGTGCCAGCAGCTTCGGGGATAGCAATCAGCCCCAGCATTTT,CASSFGDSNQPQHF
TRBJ2-1,TRBV7-3,TRBD2,17,-,TGTGCCAGCAGCTTAAGTTCCGCGGGAGGCCTATACAATGAGCAGTTCTTC,CASSLSSAGGLYNEQFF
TRBJ2-3,TRBV5-8,TRBD2,17,-,TGTGCCAGCAGCCAAGGGACTAGCGGGAGGGTTGCGGATACGCAGTATTTT,CASSQGTSGRVADTQYF
TRBJ1-6,TRBV5-1,-,13,-,TGCGCCAGCAGCCAGGGTGATAATTCACCCCTCCACTTT,CASSQGDNSPLHF
TRBJ1-3,TRBV4-3,TRBD1,16,-,TGCGCCAGCAGCCAAGACTCGACAGGGAGTGGAAACACCATATATTTT,CASSQDSTGSGNTIYF
TRBJ1-2,TRBV30,TRBD1,14,-,TGTGCCTGGGGGACAGGAACAGCTAACTATGGCTACACCTTC,CAWGTGTANYGYTF
TRBJ1-5,TRBV21-1,-,18,-,TGTGCCAGCAGCAAAGAGGGGTCCCGCGAATATAGCAATCAGCCCCAGCATTTT,CASSKEGSREYSNQPQHF
TRBJ2-5,TRBV13,TRBD2,17,-,TGTGCCAGCAGCCCCTTCTCGGCAGCGGGGGCCACGGAGACCCAGTACTTC,CASSPFSAAGATETQYF
TRBJ2-5,TRBV25-1,-,14,-,TGTGCCAGCAGTGGCACAGGGATACAAGAGACCCAGTACTTC,CASSGTGIQETQYF
TRBJ2-5,TRBV2,TRBD2,14,few,TGTGCCAGCAGTGAAGGGCGGGGGGGAGAGACCCAGTACTTC,CASSEGRGGETQYF
TRBJ1-5,TRBV4-2,-,16,-,TGTGCCAGCAGCCAGAACCAGGGTGGTAATAATCAGCCCCAGCATTTT,CASSQNQGGNNQPQHF
TRBJ2-1,TRBV19,TRBD1,15,-,TGTGCCACCAGCACCGGGACAGCGACGTACAATGAGCAGTTCTTC,CATSTGTATYNEQFF
TRBJ1-5,TRBV6-6,-,13,-,TGTGCCAGCCTAAATCCAGGGAATCAGCCCCAGCATTTT,CASLNPGNQPQHF
TRBJ2-5,TRBV19,-,12,-,TGTGCCAGTTCGCAGTCCTCGGAGACCCAGTACTTC,CASSQSSETQYF
TRBJ2-5,TRBV7-3,-,13,-,TGTGCCAGCAGCTCCGGGACTCGAGAGACCCAGTACTTC,CASSSGTRETQYF
TRBJ2-1,TRBV7-2,TRBD2,17,-,TGTGCCAGCAGCTTAGCGCGTAGGACTAGCGGAGACAATGAGCAGTTCTTC,CASSLARRTSGDNEQFF
TRBJ1-3,TRBV12-5,-,18,-,TGTGCTAGTGGTTCACCCAACCGGACTGCCCTCTCTGGAAACACCATATATTTT,CASGSPNRTALSGNTIYF
TRBJ2-3,TRBV9,TRBD1,17,-,TGTGCCAGCAGCGCCGGGTCCGGGACAGCTAGCACAGATACGCAGTATTTT,CASSAGSGTASTDTQYF
TRBJ1-1,TRBV9,TRBD1,14,-,TGTGCCAGCAGCGTAGCGGGACAGGGGGGTGAAGCTTTCTTT,CASSVAGQGGEAFF
TRBJ2-3,TRBV18,TRBD2,15,-,TGTGCCAGCTCACCGACTAGCCTACGCACAGATACGCAGTATTTT,CASSPTSLRTDTQYF
TRBJ2-5,TRBV4-1,TRBD2,18,-,TGCGCCAGCAGCCAACCGGGACTAGCGGGGGGGCTGCAAGAGACCCAGTACTTC,CASSQPGLAGGLQETQYF
TRBJ2-1,TRBV7-7,TRBD2,16,-,TGTGCCAGCAGCCCCGGCGGAGCGGGAGACAGTAATGAGCAGTTCTTC,CASSPGGAGDSNEQFF
TRBJ1-5,TRBV5-8,TRBD1,15,-,TGTGCCAGCAGCTCCCCAGGGGGACGGGGACAGCCCCAGCATTTT,CASSSPGGRGQPQHF
TRBJ2-1,TRBV11-1,TRBD2,19,-,TGTGCCAGCAGCCCTATAGGGACTAGCGGGAGAATGACCTACAATGAGCAGTTCTTC,CASSPIGTSGRMTYNEQFF
TRBJ2-7,TRBV27,-,16,-,TGTGCCAGCAGTTTGAGTGTTCGCGGCGGTACCTACGAGCAGTACTTC,CASSLSVRGGTYEQYF
TRBJ2-1,TRBV4-3,TRBD2,17,-,TGCGCCAGCAGCCAAGATCTAGCGGGGGGGCTCTACAATGAGCAGTTCTTC,CASSQDLAGGLYNEQFF
TRBJ2-5,TRBV15,TRBD2,17,few,TGTGCCACCAGCAGTGGCGGGACTAGCGGGAGCCAAGAGACCCAGTACTTC,CATSSGGTSGSQETQYF